This TCR beta chain was captured in a study of technical replicates of blood from a handful of donors (dated by TCRdb to about 2017). Library preparation used the immunoSEQ multiplex PCR assay. TCRdb stores this immuneACCESS table with in-frame sequences only. Part of the clones is absent; in the studies checked, under half of the shortfall reflects unresolved V genes, and no reason is known for the rest. The sample includes approximately 81,000 clones, with approximately 96% observed a single time. 0.2% of the sample rests with the top ten. Trimming at the junction amounts to 3 bases on V and 4 bases on J, and the germline ends lie 12 bases apart. Per the germline V gene (reference sequence), SGHNT is the CDR1 and YYREEE is the CDR2. From the cysteine up to the phenylalanine, the CDR3 has a length of 14 residues. The DNA shown is the 42-base CDR3, in frame from base 1. In regard to this clone: Its antigen is currently not known. Base-call qualities are not available, and no considerably larger clone is one nucleotide away.

The chain uses TRBV5-4 and TRBJ2-3, with the D gene too uncertain to name. Material for sequencing was T cells isolated from PBMCs. This TCR was sampled from a human donor in good health. In nucleotide form, the sequence is TGTGCCAGCAGCTGGGCCGTAGGCGCAGATACGCAGTATTTT. Its amino acids are CASSWAVGADTQYF.